This T cell receptor beta chain was sequenced during a study of beta chain features in type 1 diabetes. Overall study results and limits: There were fewer insertions and more deletions at the VDJ junctions of type 1 diabetes patients.

Purity of each sorted population was above 95%. What was sequenced were expressed TCRB transcripts, since all of the isolated RNA had been reverse transcribed. Repertoires were generated with immunoSEQ multiplex PCR, while TCRdb's copy carries only in-frame clones and drops some. The table records 160,000 or so clones, 7.5% to 10% of them present only once. This clone was seen a handful of times. The antigen remains unidentified. V lost 4 bases and J lost 2, with 12 bases in between. CDR1 is SGHTA and CDR2 is FQGNSA in the germline V gene. CDR3 size: 14 residues. The rearrangement joins TRBV7-2 to TRBJ2-7, with D perhaps matching TRBD2 (5 bases). The sequenced material came from central memory CD4+ T cells from blood. The receptor was derived from a woman aged 18-30 years in good health. CDR3 nucleotides: TGTGCCAGCAGCTCGGGCCGAGGGACCTACGAGCAGTACTTC. Protein: CASSSGRGTYEQYF.